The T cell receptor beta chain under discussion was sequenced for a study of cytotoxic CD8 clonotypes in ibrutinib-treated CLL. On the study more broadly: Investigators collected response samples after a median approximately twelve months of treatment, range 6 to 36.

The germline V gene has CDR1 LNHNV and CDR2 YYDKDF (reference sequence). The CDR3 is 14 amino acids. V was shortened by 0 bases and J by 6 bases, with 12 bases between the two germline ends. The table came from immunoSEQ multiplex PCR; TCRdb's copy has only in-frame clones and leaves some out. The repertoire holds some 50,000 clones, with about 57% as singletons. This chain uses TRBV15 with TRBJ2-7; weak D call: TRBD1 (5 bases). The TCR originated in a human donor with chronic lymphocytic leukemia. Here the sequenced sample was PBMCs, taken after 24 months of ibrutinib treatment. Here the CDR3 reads CATSRDRALAEQYF. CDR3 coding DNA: TGTGCCACCAGCAGAGACAGGGCCCTCGCCGAGCAGTACTTC.